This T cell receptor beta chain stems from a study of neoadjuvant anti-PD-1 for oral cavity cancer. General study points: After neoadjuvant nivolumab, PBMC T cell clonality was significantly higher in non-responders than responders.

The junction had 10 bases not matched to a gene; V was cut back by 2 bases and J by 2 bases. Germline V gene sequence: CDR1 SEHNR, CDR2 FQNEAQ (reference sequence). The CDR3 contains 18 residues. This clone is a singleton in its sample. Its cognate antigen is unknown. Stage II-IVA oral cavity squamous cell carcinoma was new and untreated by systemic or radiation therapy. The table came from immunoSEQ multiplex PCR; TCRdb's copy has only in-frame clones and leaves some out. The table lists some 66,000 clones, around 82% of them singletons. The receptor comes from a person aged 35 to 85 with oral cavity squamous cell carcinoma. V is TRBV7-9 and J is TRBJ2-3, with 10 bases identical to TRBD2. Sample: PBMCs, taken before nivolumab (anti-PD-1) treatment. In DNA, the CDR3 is TGTGCCAGCAGCTTACCCCGGGCTAGCGGGAGTCCCACAGATACGCAGTATTTT. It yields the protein CASSLPRASGSPTDTQYF.